A selection of T cell receptor beta chains follows, all from one sample in a study of T cells in Graves' hyperthyroidism and ophthalmopathy. TCRdb called the multiplex PCR reads again in MiXCR, with one record for every CDR3 protein. The repertoire includes around 600,000 distinct CDR3 sequences, roughly 14% of them detected once, and around 12% sits in the top ten. Sequenced input: blood. The receptors come from a woman between 50 and 59 years old with Graves' ophthalmopathy. Both conserved end residues are part of each CDR3. The D gene is left open where the match is weak. Only part of the rows carry a size: once, few, many, or a class if the clone is expanded.

D gene	clone size	V gene	J gene	CDR3 protein	CDR3 DNA
.	few	TRBV7-9	TRBJ2-1	CASSLVGPLLNQQFF	TGTGCCAGCAGCTTAGTGGGACCACTTCTCAATCAGCAGTTCTTC
TRBD2	few	TRBV13	TRBJ2-7	CASSNRIRGSGSGTTYEQYF	TGTGCCAGCAGCAACCGAATTAGGGGGTCCGGTAGCGGGACCACCTACGAGCAGTACTTC
.	.	TRBV20-1	TRBJ2-1	CSAMTRSYNEQFF	TGCAGTGCCATGACTAGGTCCTACAATGAGCAGTTCTTC
.	.	TRBV11-2	TRBJ1-5	CASSTGLGQPQHF	TGTGCCAGCAGCACAGGTCTCGGTCAGCCCCAGCATTTT
.	.	TRBV28	TRBJ1-5	CASSPGGRGSNQPQHF	TGTGCCAGCAGTCCCGGGGGGAGGGGAAGCAATCAGCCCCAGCATTTT
TRBD1	many	TRBV5-1	TRBJ1-2	CASSLDRATWGYTF	TGCGCCAGCAGCCTGGACAGGGCAACCTGGGGCTACACCTTC
TRBD2	many	TRBV6-2/TRBV6-3	TRBJ2-1	CASSYFGGGNLANEQFF	TGTGCCAGCAGTTACTTTGGGGGAGGGAACCTCGCAAATGAGCAGTTCTTC
TRBD1	many	TRBV28	TRBJ1-1	CASSRRQGAFGTEAFF	TGTGCCAGCAGCCGTAGACAGGGGGCTTTTGGGACTGAAGCTTTCTTT
.	many	TRBV20-1	TRBJ2-3	CSAREGSARGTQYF	TGCAGTGCTAGAGAGGGGAGTGCACGCGGTACGCAGTATTTT
TRBD1	many	TRBV7-3	TRBJ1-5	CASSLSGGTGGPTSNQPQHF	TGTGCCAGCAGCTTATCGGGAGGGACAGGGGGCCCAACTAGCAATCAGCCCCAGCATTTT
.	many	TRBV11-2	TRBJ1-5	CASSLFCGTGSGQPQHF	TGTGCCAGCAGCTTGTTTTGTGGGACGGGCTCCGGCCAGCCCCAGCATTTT
.	many	TRBV6-2/TRBV6-3	TRBJ2-2	CASRLTGLENTGELFF	TGTGCCAGCCGGCTAACAGGGTTAGAAAACACCGGGGAGCTGTTTTTT
TRBD2	few	TRBV9	TRBJ2-5	CASSVDGREGETQYF	TGTGCCAGCAGCGTAGATGGGAGGGAGGGTGAGACCCAGTACTTC
.	few	TRBV5-1	TRBJ2-1	CASSIRQDEQFF	TGCGCCAGCAGCATCAGACAGGATGAGCAGTTCTTC
.	many	TRBV6-5	TRBJ2-3	CASSYLGGTDTQYF	TGTGCCAGCAGTTACCTTGGCGGCACAGATACGCAGTATTTT
.	many	TRBV6-2/TRBV6-3	TRBJ1-1	CASSYKENTEAFF	TGTGCCAGCAGTTACAAAGAGAACACTGAAGCTTTCTTT
.	few	TRBV9	TRBJ2-2	CASSVAISYTGELFF	TGTGCCAGCAGCGTAGCCATCAGTTACACCGGGGAGCTGTTTTTT
.	many	TRBV5-6	TRBJ2-7	CASSLPRTHRYEQYF	TGTGCCAGCAGCTTGCCCAGGACTCACCGCTACGAGCAGTACTTC
.	.	TRBV5-4	TRBJ2-7	CASSNPGTPRSEQYF	TGTGCCAGCAGCAACCCCGGGACCCCGCGCAGTGAGCAGTACTTC
TRBD1	many	TRBV20-1	TRBJ1-5	CSARNRDRLPQNQPQHF	TGCAGTGCTAGAAACCGGGACAGATTACCTCAGAATCAGCCCCAGCATTTT
TRBD2	.	TRBV19	TRBJ2-2	CASSIPGLATLAGELFF	TGTGCCAGTAGTATACCGGGACTAGCTACCCTCGCCGGGGAGCTGTTTTTT
.	many	TRBV7-2	TRBJ2-7	CASSLNLAQEERGQYF	TGTGCCAGCAGCTTAAACCTAGCTCAGGAGGAACGAGGGCAGTACTTC
TRBD1	few	TRBV5-1	TRBJ2-1	CASSLEGGLGNEQFF	TGCGCCAGCAGCTTGGAAGGGGGCCTGGGGAATGAGCAGTTCTTC
TRBD1	many	TRBV7-9	TRBJ2-1	CASSKGARQTYNEQFF	TGTGCCAGCAGCAAGGGGGCTAGACAAACCTACAATGAGCAGTTCTTC
.	many	TRBV3-1	TRBJ2-1	CASSQDAFRRAPYNEQFF	TGTGCCAGCAGCCAAGACGCCTTCAGGAGGGCTCCCTACAATGAGCAGTTCTTC
.	many	TRBV28	TRBJ2-4	CASSLSGQPLAKNIQYF	TGTGCCAGCAGTTTATCAGGACAGCCACTAGCCAAAAACATTCAGTACTTC
.	many	TRBV20-1	TRBJ2-3	CSARDGVGTDTQYF	TGCAGTGCTAGAGATGGGGTAGGAACAGATACGCAGTATTTT
TRBD1	many	TRBV7-3	TRBJ1-2	CASSLTGDDGYTF	TGTGCCAGCAGCCTCACAGGGGACGATGGCTACACCTTC
.	few	TRBV12-3/TRBV12-4	TRBJ2-5	CASSYTPGSQETQYF	TGTGCCAGCAGCTACACCCCCGGATCCCAAGAGACCCAGTACTTC
TRBD1	many	TRBV7-2	TRBJ2-3	CASSLVWGQASSTDTQYF	TGTGCCAGCAGCTTAGTTTGGGGACAGGCCTCTAGCACAGATACGCAGTATTTT
.	many	TRBV27	TRBJ2-7	CASSLSPGNRAQYF	TGTGCCAGCAGTTTATCGCCCGGGAACCGAGCGCAGTACTTC
TRBD2	many	TRBV20-1	TRBJ2-3	CSAKTGLAVYGTQYF	TGCAGTGCTAAGACGGGACTAGCGGTTTATGGTACGCAGTATTTT
TRBD2	many	TRBV10-3	TRBJ2-3	CAISKRLASTDTQYF	TGTGCCATCAGTAAACGACTAGCAAGTACAGATACGCAGTATTTT